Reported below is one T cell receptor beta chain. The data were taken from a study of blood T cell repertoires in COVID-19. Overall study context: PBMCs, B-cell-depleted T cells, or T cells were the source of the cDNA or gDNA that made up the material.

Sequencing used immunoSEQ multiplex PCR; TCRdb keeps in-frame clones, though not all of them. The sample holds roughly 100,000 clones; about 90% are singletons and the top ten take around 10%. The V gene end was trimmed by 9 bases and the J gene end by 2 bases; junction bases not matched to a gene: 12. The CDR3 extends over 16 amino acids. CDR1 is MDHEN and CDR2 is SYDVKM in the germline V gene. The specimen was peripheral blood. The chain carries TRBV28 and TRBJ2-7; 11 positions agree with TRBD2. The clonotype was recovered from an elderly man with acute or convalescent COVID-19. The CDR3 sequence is CASTTSGATFTYEQYF. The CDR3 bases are TGTGCCAGTACGACTAGCGGGGCGACCTTTACCTACGAGCAGTACTTC.